Following are 27 T cell receptor beta chains from one sample sequenced in a study of chemoradiotherapy in HPV16-positive cancers. Clones were sequenced by immunoSEQ multiplex PCR, and TCRdb holds only the in-frame ones, with some missing. The sample shows 9,000 to 15,000 clones, 60% to 85% of them seen only once. This material was obtained from a patient who underwent chemoradiotherapy. The receptors shown here come from a human donor with HPV-associated anogenital cancer.

This clone was observed once. The chain recombines TRBV6-1 with TRBJ2-4; TRBD2 might be the D (7 bases). The CDR3 totals 15 residues. CDR1 and CDR2 from the germline V gene are MNHNS and SASEGT. V lost 0 bases to trimming and J lost 7 bases, with 13 bases between them. CDR3 protein: CASSEAGGAMNIQYF. In nucleotides, the CDR3 is TGTGCCAGCAGTGAAGCTGGGGGGGCGATGAACATTCAGTACTTC.

The chain employs TRBV7-2 and TRBJ2-7, with D possibly being TRBD2 (6 bases). V was trimmed by 0 bases and J by 5 bases, leaving 11 bases between them. The germline gives CDR1 SGHTA, CDR2 FQGNSA. The CDR3 contains 14 residues. CDR3 loop: CASSLADGGHEQYF. The CDR3 DNA follows: TGTGCCAGCAGCTTAGCGGACGGGGGTCACGAGCAGTACTTC.

The chain has TRBV11-1 and TRBJ2-7, with a weak D call TRBD2 (6 bases). The CDR3 loop spans 13 amino acids. CDR1 is SGHAT and CDR2 is FQDESV in the germline V gene (reference sequence). Trimming took 7 bases from V and 1 from J, leaving 11 bases between them. The CDR3 nucleotides are TGTGCCAGCAAAACTAGCCGGTCCTACGAGCAGTACTTC. This gives the protein CASKTSRSYEQYF.

V usage is TRBV2 and J usage is TRBJ1-1; D is undetermined. This CDR3 contains 13 residues. V lost 4 bases and J 4 bases, leaving 10 bases between the germline ends. The V gene's germline CDR1 is SNHLY and CDR2 FYNNEI. The chain's CDR3 is CASSARQLTEAFF. As DNA, the CDR3 is TGTGCCAGCAGTGCGCGCCAGCTCACTGAAGCTTTCTTT.

In this sample, this clone turned up a few times. CDR3 amino acids: CASSPQGGTDTQYF. The DNA of the CDR3 is TGTGCCAGCTCACCCCAGGGGGGGACAGATACGCAGTATTTT. The V call is TRBV18, the J call TRBJ2-3; D may match TRBD1 or TRBD2 (7 bases each). This CDR3 spans 14 amino acids. The germline gives CDR1 KGHSH, CDR2 LQKENI. Trimming left V 3 bases short and J 3 bases short, with 10 bases between.

The chain recombines TRBV5-4 with TRBJ1-5; the D is unclear. The length of the CDR3 is 13 residues. The germline V gene encodes CDR1 SGHNT and CDR2 YYREEE (reference sequence). V was trimmed by 4 bases and J by 4 bases, leaving 9 bases between them. CDR3 in DNA: TGTGCCAGCAGCAAAGACCAGAATCAGCCCCAGCATTTT. Residues: CASSKDQNQPQHF.

The chain carries TRBV4-2 and TRBJ1-1, with 9 bases matching TRBD1. The germline CDR1 and CDR2 sequences are LGHNA and YNFKEQ. Trimming at V came to 4 bases and at J to 0 bases, leaving 6 bases not matched to a gene. The CDR3 spans 16 residues. The CDR3 region is CASSPAGQGLNTEAFF. CDR3 DNA: TGTGCCAGCAGCCCCGCGGGACAGGGATTGAACACTGAAGCTTTCTTT.

The chain joins TRBV28 to TRBJ1-1, with no clear D. This CDR3 has 12 residues. CDR1 and CDR2 from the germline V gene are MDHEN and SYDVKM. The V and J ends lost 6 bases and 8 bases respectively, with 13 bases between them. The CDR3 reads CASSLTGNEAFF. CDR3 coding DNA: TGTGCCAGCAGCCTAACCGGGAACGAAGCTTTCTTT.

This clone showed up just once. The chain couples TRBV11-1 to TRBJ2-2; 14 bases fit TRBD2. Germline V gene lookup returns CDR1 SGHAT and CDR2 FQDESV (reference sequence). The J segment lost 8 bases and the V segment lost 5 bases, leaving 7 bases of the junction unmatched. The CDR3 sequence is 16 residues long. Here the CDR3 reads CASSPTSGRAVGELFF. CDR3 DNA sequence: TGTGCCAGCAGCCCGACTAGCGGGAGGGCCGTTGGGGAGCTGTTTTTT.

V gene TRBV7-9 combines with J gene TRBJ2-1, with a tentative D call TRBD2 (6 bases). Deletions cut 4 bases from V and 2 bases from J, with 15 bases between. The CDR3 covers 16 residues. CDR1 and CDR2 from the germline V gene are SEHNR and FQNEAQ (reference sequence). In DNA, the CDR3 is TGTGCCAGCAGCTCCGCGGGTAGCGGCCCCTACAATGAGCAGTTCTTC. This translates into CASSSAGSGPYNEQFF.

This clone was recorded only once. The chain is built from TRBV7-9 and TRBJ2-7; no clear D gene. V was shortened by 3 bases and J by 1 base, with 13 bases between the two germline ends. The germline V gene encodes CDR1 SEHNR and CDR2 FQNEAQ (reference sequence). The CDR3 runs to 15 residues. CDR3 sequence: CASSFGLGRSYEQYF. The CDR3 DNA is TGTGCCAGCAGCTTTGGGCTGGGAAGGTCCTACGAGCAGTACTTC.

The rearrangement joins TRBV6-5 to TRBJ2-7; tentatively, D is TRBD2 (5 bases). Deletions cut 0 bases from V and 1 base from J, with 10 bases between. The germline V gene has CDR1 MNHEY and CDR2 SVGAGI. This CDR3 region has 15 residues. The DNA of the CDR3 is TGTGCCAGCAGTTACTCGGGAACGGGATCCTACGAGCAGTACTTC. This sequence encodes CASSYSGTGSYEQYF.

The rearrangement links TRBV2 to TRBJ1-4; D remains ambiguous. CDR1 and CDR2 (germline): SNHLY, FYNNEI. Between the trimmed V and J ends, which lost 7 bases and 8 bases, there was a span of 14 bases. There are 13 residues in the CDR3. The chain's CDR3 is CASTQTGGEKLFF. The DNA of the CDR3 is TGTGCCAGCACCCAGACCGGTGGGGAAAAACTGTTTTTT. The whole variable domain, filled in from reference TRBV2 and TRBJ1-4, reads EPEVTQTPSHQVTQMGQEVILRCVPISNHLYFYWYRQILGQKVEFLVSFYNNEISEKSEIFDDQFSVERPDGSNFTLKIRSTKLEDSAMYFCASTQTGGEKLFFGSGTQLSVL.

V is TRBV29-1 and J is TRBJ2-1, with TRBD2 matching over 8 bases. Germline V gene data show CDR1 as SQVTM and CDR2 as ANQGSEA. Trimming removed 4 bases from V and 4 bases from J; junction bases left unmatched: 12. There are 16 residues in the CDR3. Here the CDR3 reads CSVGGGGGRTYNEQFF. The CDR3 DNA reads TGCAGCGTTGGGGGGGGCGGCGGGAGGACGTACAATGAGCAGTTCTTC.

This clone was seen more than once but under ten times. The J gene is TRBJ2-1, the V gene TRBV6-6, with D uncertain. The CDR3 is 14 residues long. Trimming pared 5 bases from V and 0 bases from J, leaving 8 bases between. The V gene's germline CDR1 is MNHNY and CDR2 SVGAGI (reference sequence). CDR3 bases: TGTGCCAGCAGTAACCCGAGCTCCTACAATGAGCAGTTCTTC. It specifies CASSNPSSYNEQFF.

The chain has TRBV5-5 and TRBJ2-2; 10 positions agree with TRBD1. The germline V gene encodes CDR1 SGHKS and CDR2 YYEKEE (reference sequence). V shed 0 bases and J 7 bases; nucleotides not matched to a gene: 6. The CDR3 has 16 amino acids. The CDR3 DNA reads as TGTGCCAGCAGCTTGGTTCGGACAGGGGGTCACGGGGAGCTGTTTTTT. As protein: CASSLVRTGGHGELFF.

The chain combines TRBV27 with TRBJ1-5; 10 bases agree with TRBD1. Trimming took 5 bases from V and 5 from J; bases not matched to a gene: 3. Germline V gene data show CDR1 as MNHEY and CDR2 as SMNVEV (reference sequence). The CDR3 has 14 residues. Here the CDR3 reads CASSGDRGDQPQHF. CDR3 nucleotides: TGTGCCAGCAGTGGGGACAGGGGAGATCAGCCCCAGCATTTT.

This clone has a handful of counts. V gene TRBV6-6 combines with J gene TRBJ2-7; D is ambiguous. CDR1 and CDR2 from the germline V gene are MNHNY and SVGAGI (reference sequence). The CDR3 runs to 12 residues. V was trimmed by 10 bases and J by 4 bases, leaving 14 bases between them. CDR3 sequence: CATAMPEYEQYF. CDR3 sequence (DNA): TGTGCCACCGCCATGCCGGAGTACGAGCAGTACTTC.

J is TRBJ2-6 and V is TRBV6-1; D is unclear. The CDR3 covers 16 residues. V was clipped by 4 bases and J by 0 bases, with 10 bases between them. CDR1 and CDR2 from the germline V gene are MNHNS and SASEGT. The CDR3 here is CASSGPPNSGANVLTF. CDR3 in DNA: TGTGCCAGCAGTGGCCCTCCGAACTCTGGGGCCAACGTCCTGACTTTC.

The chain recombines TRBV5-1 with TRBJ2-7; the D is unclear. V was pared by 0 bases and J by 2 bases, with 9 bases between. Germline CDR1 and CDR2: SGHRS and YFSETQ. The CDR3 covers 14 residues. The CDR3 loop is CASSLDRPTYEQYF. The DNA for the CDR3 is TGCGCCAGCAGCTTGGACAGACCCACCTACGAGCAGTACTTC.

This chain links TRBV6-1 with TRBJ2-1, with D perhaps TRBD2 (6 bases). This CDR3 contains 13 residues. CDR1 is MNHNS, CDR2 SASEGT, per germline. Trimming took 6 bases from V and 14 from J, leaving 20 bases between them. CDR3 amino acids: CASSLEVLGEEFF. The CDR3 DNA reads TGTGCCAGCAGCCTCGAGGTCCTAGGGGAGGAGTTCTTC.

The rearrangement joins TRBV7-2 to TRBJ2-7; 13 positions match TRBD2. The CDR3 covers 16 residues. Losses at the gene ends were 5 bases for V and 6 bases for J; bases not matched to a gene: 10. CDR1 and CDR2 from the germline V gene are SGHTA and FQGNSA. CDR3 sequence: CASSLGGLAGRSEQYF. CDR3 bases: TGTGCCAGCAGCCTAGGGGGACTAGCGGGAAGATCCGAGCAGTACTTC.

The rearrangement joins TRBV28 to TRBJ1-4, with no clear D. The germline gives CDR1 MDHEN, CDR2 SYDVKM. Trimming left V 8 bases short and J 2 bases short, with 6 bases between. The CDR3 runs 12 residues. The CDR3 nucleotides are TGTGCCAGCGGGCTTACTAATGAAAAACTGTTTTTT. Protein product: CASGLTNEKLFF.

The chain is built from TRBV5-1 and TRBJ2-3, with 11 bases fitting TRBD2. This CDR3 has 15 amino acids. V was clipped by 0 bases and J by 5 bases; unmatched bases: 2. In germline, CDR1 is SGHRS, CDR2 YFSETQ. This chain's CDR3 is CASSLGGLAGDTQYF. CDR3 DNA sequence: TGCGCCAGCAGCTTGGGAGGACTAGCGGGAGATACGCAGTATTTT.

CDR3 in amino acids: CASSVDPRGRDNEQFF. Here the CDR3 DNA reads TGTGCCAGCAGCGTAGACCCTCGGGGGAGAGACAATGAGCAGTTCTTC. V is TRBV9 and J is TRBJ2-1; D may be TRBD2 (6 bases). The ends were cut back, 0 bases at V and 5 bases at J, with 15 bases in the middle. The CDR3 has 16 residues. CDR1 is SGDLS and CDR2 is YYNGEE in the germline V gene.

The chain links TRBV10-3 to TRBJ2-3, with no clear D. In germline, CDR1 is ENHRY, CDR2 SYGVKD. Trimming left V 4 bases short and J 1 base short, with 6 bases between. The CDR3 sequence is 13 residues long. The CDR3 protein is CAISAAGTDTQYF. Here the CDR3 DNA reads TGTGCCATCAGTGCCGCGGGCACAGATACGCAGTATTTT.

The chain links TRBV7-9 to TRBJ2-5; D call uncertain. Between the trimmed V and J ends, which lost 1 base and 2 bases, there was a span of 8 bases. This CDR3 spans 14 amino acids. Germline CDR1 and CDR2: SEHNR and FQNEAQ (reference sequence). CDR3 sequence: CASSLGSAQETQYF. In DNA, the CDR3 is TGTGCCAGCAGCTTAGGAAGCGCGCAAGAGACCCAGTACTTC. Full variable domain (outside the CDR3, taken from reference TRBV7-9 and TRBJ2-5): DTGVSQNPRHKITKRGQNVTFRCDPISEHNRLYWYRQTLGQGPEFLTYFQNEAQLEKSRLLSDRFSAERPKGSFSTLEIQRTEQGDSAMYLCASSLGSAQETQYFGPGTRLLVL.